These 28 T cell receptor beta chains share one sample of origin, sequenced in a study of long-term antiretroviral therapy in people with HIV. A v3.0 immunoSEQ assay was performed at survey level. Clones were read by immunoSEQ multiplex PCR, and TCRdb kept only the in-frame ones, dropping some. The table includes around 22,000 clones, 95% detected once. The source was unsorted PBMCs, collected around 4.7 years after starting antiretroviral therapy. These receptors came from a woman aged 45 to 65 with HIV.

The rearrangement links TRBV7-2 to TRBJ2-7; tentative D call: TRBD1 (6 bases). Germline-derived CDR1 and CDR2 are SGHTA and FQGNSA. The V end was cut by 1 base, the J end by 4 bases, with 11 bases between. This CDR3 is built from 14 residues. The CDR3: CASSLGGTSYEQYF. The CDR3 DNA reads as TGTGCCAGCAGCTTAGGGGGGACATCGTACGAGCAGTACTTC. The full variable domain, completed using reference TRBV7-2 and TRBJ2-7, is GAGVSQSPSNKVTEKGKDVELRCDPISGHTALYWYRQSLGQGLEFLIYFQGNSAPDKSGLPSDRFSAERTGGSVSTLTIQRTQQEDSAVYLCASSLGGTSYEQYFGPGTRLTVT.

The CDR3 DNA sequence: TGTGCCAGCAGTTATGGTGGTCAAGGGAGGCCCCAGCATTTT. Residues: CASSYGGQGRPQHF. V gene TRBV6-5 combines with J gene TRBJ1-5, with D unresolved. The V end lost 3 bases, the J end lost 9 bases, and 15 bases lay between the germline ends. The CDR3 is 14 amino acids. Germline lookup yields CDR1 MNHEY and CDR2 SVGAGI.

V and J are TRBV5-8 and TRBJ2-5, with 7 bases fitting TRBD2. Germline loops: CDR1 SGHTS, CDR2 YDEGEE. This CDR3 is 17 amino acids long. V trimming: 2 bases; J trimming: 2 bases; junction bases outside the gene matches: 12. The CDR3 DNA reads as TGTGCCAGCAGCTTTGGTGCCGCGGGAGTGTCTCAAGAGACCCAGTACTTC. Its translation: CASSFGAAGVSQETQYF.

The V and J genes are TRBV2 and TRBJ1-2; possible D gene TRBD1, 5 bases. Per germline, CDR1 SNHLY and CDR2 FYNNEI. The CDR3 sequence is 14 residues long. Trimming took off 1 base at V and 4 bases at J, with 10 bases between the two ends. The CDR3 protein is CASSEVGGGYGYTF. In DNA, the CDR3 is TGTGCCAGCAGTGAAGTGGGGGGAGGCTATGGCTACACCTTC.

V and J are TRBV5-5 and TRBJ2-7; maybe TRBD2 (6 bases). V lost 0 bases and J 2 bases, leaving 18 bases between the germline ends. CDR3 length: 17 amino acids. Germline lookup yields CDR1 SGHKS and CDR2 YYEKEE (reference sequence). This chain's CDR3 is CASSLVGWGDGAYEQYF. Written as DNA, the CDR3 is TGTGCCAGCAGCTTGGTGGGTTGGGGGGACGGAGCCTACGAGCAGTACTTC.

The chain carries TRBV4-2 and TRBJ2-7; D is undetermined. In germline, CDR1 is LGHNA, CDR2 YNFKEQ. V dropped 0 bases and J dropped 1 base, with 16 bases sitting between them. There are 17 residues in the CDR3. The CDR3 protein is CASSQDGRRKSSYEQYF. CDR3 nucleotides: TGTGCCAGCAGCCAAGATGGACGGCGGAAGTCATCCTACGAGCAGTACTTC.

The V gene is TRBV5-5, the J gene TRBJ2-6; 7 bases line up with TRBD1. The CDR3 spans 18 residues. Germline V lookup: CDR1 SGHKS, CDR2 YYEKEE (reference sequence). J was trimmed by 0 bases and V by 5 bases; bases with no gene match: 11. The CDR3 reads CASSRTTGIHSGANVLTF. DNA for the CDR3: TGTGCCAGCAGTCGTACGACAGGGATACACTCTGGGGCCAACGTCCTGACTTTC.

The rearrangement links TRBV19 to TRBJ1-5, with D tentatively TRBD1 (5 bases). The CDR3 loop spans 13 amino acids. Looked up from germline, CDR1 is LNHDA and CDR2 is SQIVND (reference sequence). Trimming left V 10 bases short and J 6 bases short, with 16 bases between. The CDR3 region has the DNA TGTGCCACAACCCCCAGGGAGAGTCAGCCCCAGCATTTT. It specifies CATTPRESQPQHF.

The rearrangement uses TRBV9 and TRBJ1-4; TRBD1 aligns across 7 bases. Unmatched junction bases numbered 5, after V lost 3 bases and J lost 3 bases. In germline, CDR1 is SGDLS, CDR2 YYNGEE. The CDR3 has 15 amino acids. The CDR3 DNA is TGTGCCAGCAGCGGACAGGGAACCCCTAATGAAAAACTGTTTTTT. As protein: CASSGQGTPNEKLFF.

The chain combines TRBV19 with TRBJ1-1, with D hard to call. CDR1 is LNHDA, CDR2 SQIVND, per germline (reference sequence). This CDR3 is built from 13 residues. The V end was cut by 3 bases, the J end by 6 bases, with 11 bases between. DNA for the CDR3: TGTGCCAGTAGTATGTGGGGTCGGTCTGAAGCTTTCTTT. Its protein is CASSMWGRSEAFF. The full variable domain, completed using reference TRBV19 and TRBJ1-1, is DGGITQSPKYLFRKEGQNVTLSCEQNLNHDAMYWYRQDPGQGLRLIYYSQIVNDFQKGDIAEGYSVSREKKESFPLTVTSAQKNPTAFYLCASSMWGRSEAFFGQGTRLTVV.

This chain uses TRBV23-1 with TRBJ2-7; D is tentatively TRBD1 or TRBD2 (5 bases each). TRBV23-1 is reported as an ORF; its role is uncertain. CDR3 size: 14 residues. V shed 0 bases and J shed 7 bases, with 13 bases lying between them. The CDR3 here is CASSQSRDDWEQYF. The CDR3, as DNA: TGCGCCAGCAGTCAATCGAGGGACGACTGGGAGCAGTACTTC.

The chain links TRBV10-3 to TRBJ2-7; D unclear. V lost 0 bases and J 1 base, leaving 10 bases between the germline ends. The CDR3 spans 15 residues. The germline gives CDR1 ENHRY, CDR2 SYGVKD. In DNA, the CDR3 is TGTGCCATCAGTGAGTCACCCAGTTGGTCCTACGAGCAGTACTTC. Its protein product is CAISESPSWSYEQYF.

This chain uses TRBV10-3 with TRBJ2-7; 7 nucleotides align to TRBD1. The ends lost 8 bases at V and 0 bases at J; junction bases unmatched: 10. Germline assignment: CDR1 ENHRY and CDR2 SYGVKD. The CDR3 contains 15 residues. CDR3 sequence reads: CAIGPGQPSSYEQYF. CDR3 nucleotides: TGTGCCATCGGCCCGGGACAGCCAAGCTCCTACGAGCAGTACTTC.

The chain links TRBV2 to TRBJ2-4, with a possible D match to TRBD1 (6 bases). V lost 9 bases and J lost 5, with 11 bases in between. The CDR3 is 12 residues long. Germline V gives CDR1 SNHLY, CDR2 FYNNEI. Here the CDR3 reads CASARGQNIQYF. The DNA for the CDR3 is TGTGCCAGTGCCAGGGGCCAAAACATTCAGTACTTC. Drawing the rest from reference TRBV2 and TRBJ2-4, the complete variable domain is EPEVTQTPSHQVTQMGQEVILRCVPISNHLYFYWYRQILGQKVEFLVSFYNNEISEKSEIFDDQFSVERPDGSNFTLKIRSTKLEDSAMYFCASARGQNIQYFGAGTRLSVL.

The chain has TRBV10-3 and TRBJ2-3; possibly TRBD2 for D (6 bases). CDR1 and CDR2 (germline): ENHRY, SYGVKD. Trimming stripped 4 bases from V and 2 bases from J, with 7 bases between. This CDR3 contains 13 residues. The CDR3 DNA reads as TGTGCCATCAGTGCGGGAGACACAGATACGCAGTATTTT. Amino acid sequence: CAISAGDTDTQYF.

This clone was observed once. The J gene is TRBJ2-3, the V gene TRBV7-2; D is ambiguous. The V gene's germline CDR1 is SGHTA and CDR2 FQGNSA. The CDR3 spans 12 residues. V lost 1 base to trimming and J lost 8 bases, with 7 bases between them. In DNA, the CDR3 is TGTGCCAGCAGCTTAGGGGAAAGTACGCAGTATTTT. Its protein is CASSLGESTQYF.

The chain joins TRBV28 to TRBJ2-3, with D hard to call. This CDR3 has 13 residues. The germline V and J ends were trimmed by 3 bases and 7 bases, with 11 bases remaining between them. CDR1 and CDR2 (germline): MDHEN, SYDVKM. The CDR3: CASSFLTSNTQYF. CDR3 bases: TGTGCCAGCAGTTTTCTCACTTCAAATACGCAGTATTTT. The full variable domain, rest sourced from reference TRBV28 and TRBJ2-3, is DVKVTQSSRYLVKRTGEKVFLECVQDMDHENMFWYRQDPGLGLRLIYFSYDVKMKEKGDIPEGYSVSREKKERFSLILESASTNQTSMYLCASSFLTSNTQYFGPGTRLTVL.

This rearrangement joins TRBV28 to TRBJ2-1, with D perhaps TRBD1 (5 bases). This CDR3 is built from 13 residues. CDR1 MDHEN and CDR2 SYDVKM come from the germline V gene. V was pared by 8 bases and J by 2 bases, with 10 bases between. This chain's CDR3 is CASAGPTYNEQFF. In nucleotides, the CDR3 is TGTGCCAGCGCAGGGCCCACCTACAATGAGCAGTTCTTC.

The rearrangement uses TRBV15 and TRBJ2-1; D gene uncertain. Germline CDR1 is LNHNV and CDR2 is YYDKDF (reference sequence). The CDR3 extends over 15 amino acids. Trimming removed 0 bases at V and 7 bases at J, with 13 bases between. The CDR3 DNA reads as TGTGCCACCAGCAGAGAAGTTTTGGGTAGAAATGAGCAGTTCTTC. Encoded protein: CATSREVLGRNEQFF.

This clone occurred once. CDR3 protein: CASSFQMGWGGSRDTQYF. In nucleotides, the CDR3 is TGTGCCAGCAGCTTTCAGATGGGTTGGGGGGGAAGTCGAGATACGCAGTATTTT. The chain has TRBV13 and TRBJ2-3; 7 bases are a match to TRBD2. This CDR3 comprises 18 residues. Unmatched junction bases numbered 17, after V lost 3 bases and J lost 5 bases. Per the germline V gene, CDR1 is PRHDT and CDR2 is FYEKMQ (reference sequence).

This chain joins TRBV27 and TRBJ2-7, with D perhaps TRBD2 (5 bases). CDR1 and CDR2 (germline): MNHEY, SMNVEV (reference sequence). This CDR3 contains 15 residues. Trimming left V 8 bases short and J 5 bases short, with 22 bases between. The CDR3 loop reads CASRSTGLAGNEQYF. CDR3 bases: TGTGCCAGCCGAAGTACTGGGCTAGCTGGTAACGAGCAGTACTTC.

This clone is a singleton in its sample. The J gene is TRBJ1-5, the V gene TRBV7-2, with 7 bases fitting TRBD1. The CDR3 is 14 residues long. Looked up from germline, CDR1 is SGHTA and CDR2 is FQGNSA. V dropped 5 bases and J dropped 4; count of bases not matched to a gene: 5. CDR3 coding DNA: TGTGCCAGCAGCCAACAGGGGCAGAATCAGCCCCAGCATTTT. Translated, it gives CASSQQGQNQPQHF.

This rearrangement joins TRBV5-1 to TRBJ2-5, with a possible D match to TRBD2 (6 bases). This CDR3 comprises 13 residues. V was trimmed by 4 bases and J by 2 bases, leaving 9 bases between them. The germline V gene has CDR1 SGHRS and CDR2 YFSETQ. The CDR3, as DNA: TGCGCCAGCAGCGGGGGACTGCAAGAGACCCAGTACTTC. Protein: CASSGGLQETQYF.

CDR3: CASSGGYEQYF. DNA of the CDR3: TGCGCCAGCAGTGGAGGGTACGAGCAGTACTTC. This chain joins TRBV5-1 and TRBJ2-7; the D gene is possibly TRBD2 (6 bases). Trimming removed 5 bases from V and 4 bases from J, with 7 bases in between. The germline CDR1 and CDR2 sequences are SGHRS and YFSETQ. There are 11 residues in the CDR3. The full variable domain, in which reference TRBV5-1 and TRBJ2-7 provide the parts outside the CDR3, is KAGVTQTPRYLIKTRGQQVTLSCSPISGHRSVSWYQQTPGQGLQFLFEYFSETQRNKGNFPGRFSGRQFSNSRSEMNVSTLELGDSALYLCASSGGYEQYFGPGTRLTVT.

The chain combines TRBV2 with TRBJ2-1, with D perhaps matching TRBD2 (5 bases). V shed 0 bases and J shed 9 bases, with 12 bases lying between them. CDR1 and CDR2 from the germline V gene are SNHLY and FYNNEI. This CDR3 region has 14 residues. The CDR3 nucleotides are TGTGCCAGCAGTGAAGCGAGGGCTAGTGGTGAGCAGTTCTTC. This translates into CASSEARASGEQFF.

The chain combines TRBV6-1 with TRBJ1-2; D unclear. Germline V gene lookup returns CDR1 MNHNS and CDR2 SASEGT. Trimming pared 1 base from V and 6 bases from J, leaving 9 bases between. The CDR3 sequence is 13 residues long. CDR3 bases: TGTGCCAGCAGTGAAGTATCCGGAAATGGCTACACCTTC. Amino acid sequence: CASSEVSGNGYTF.

This clone was counted a single time. The chain links TRBV19 to TRBJ2-1; a possible D gene is TRBD2 (6 bases). CDR1 is LNHDA and CDR2 is SQIVND in the germline V gene (reference sequence). The CDR3 covers 15 residues. The V and J ends lost 6 bases and 1 base respectively, with 13 bases between them. CDR3 bases: TGTGCCAGTAGGAGTTGGGGAGGTTCCTACAATGAGCAGTTCTTC. It translates to CASRSWGGSYNEQFF.

This chain joins TRBV7-2 and TRBJ2-1; D remains ambiguous. Germline CDR1 reads SGHTA; CDR2 reads FQGNSA. The CDR3 totals 14 residues. V was trimmed by 1 base and J by 6 bases, leaving 10 bases between them. The CDR3 spells CASSLGNSINEQFF. The CDR3 nucleotides read TGTGCCAGCAGCTTAGGGAATAGTATCAATGAGCAGTTCTTC.